These T cell receptor beta chains were read from a single sample in a study of blood T cells in healthy people across ages. Each CDR3 protein is one row after TCRdb ran MiXCR on the 5' RACE reads. Counted here are roughly 800,000 distinct CDR3 sequences, more than 20% occurring once; the ten biggest clones make up around 9.2%. These same data were also listed under a study on T cells of mothers and their children.

The material sequenced was blood. All receptors come from a boy between 5 and 17 years old in good health. CDR3s include the opening cysteine and the closing phenylalanine or tryptophan. Fields, in order: V gene, D gene, J gene, clone size, CDR3 DNA, CDR3 protein. D genes are given only for firm matches. Size tells how often a clone was seen (once, few, many) or the class of an expanded clone, and some rows leave it out.

V gene: TRBV7-2; D gene: NA; J gene: TRBJ1-3; clone size: NA; CDR3 DNA: TGTGCCAGCAGCGAGATAGGAGGGTCTGGAAACACCATATATTTT; CDR3 protein: CASSEIGGSGNTIYF
V gene: TRBV5-5; D gene: NA; J gene: TRBJ2-1; clone size: few; CDR3 DNA: TGTGCCAGCAGCTTACTCGGGTATGGCTACAATGGGCAGTTCTTC; CDR3 protein: CASSLLGYGYNGQFF
V gene: TRBV6-5; D gene: NA; J gene: TRBJ1-2; clone size: few; CDR3 DNA: TGTGCCACCTCGAATCTACCTGACGGCTACACCTTC; CDR3 protein: CATSNLPDGYTF
V gene: TRBV7-9; D gene: NA; J gene: TRBJ1-2; clone size: NA; CDR3 DNA: TGTGCCAGCAGCTTACTCAAGGGTTACTATGGCTACACCTTC; CDR3 protein: CASSLLKGYYGYTF
V gene: TRBV6-6; D gene: NA; J gene: TRBJ2-7; clone size: NA; CDR3 DNA: TGTGCCAGCAGTTCTACTCTCCAGGGAGATCAGTACTTC; CDR3 protein: CASSSTLQGDQYF
V gene: TRBV7-9; D gene: NA; J gene: TRBJ1-4; clone size: NA; CDR3 DNA: TGTGCCAGCAGCGCACCAGGGGCAACTAATGAAAAACTGTTTTTT; CDR3 protein: CASSAPGATNEKLFF
V gene: TRBV12-3/TRBV12-4; D gene: NA; J gene: TRBJ2-1; clone size: NA; CDR3 DNA: TGTGCCAGCAGTTTAATTAGGGGAAATGAGCAGTTCTTC; CDR3 protein: CASSLIRGNEQFF
V gene: TRBV7-3; D gene: NA; J gene: TRBJ2-1; clone size: few; CDR3 DNA: TGTGCCAGCGGCAAGTCGGGATCCTACAATGAGCAGTTCTTC; CDR3 protein: CASGKSGSYNEQFF
V gene: TRBV7-9; D gene: NA; J gene: TRBJ2-7; clone size: few; CDR3 DNA: TGTGCCAGCAGCTTGGGTTACCTTTCCTACGAGCAGTACTTC; CDR3 protein: CASSLGYLSYEQYF
V gene: TRBV5-1; D gene: NA; J gene: TRBJ2-1; clone size: many; CDR3 DNA: TGCGCCAGCAGCTGGGGGACCGATAATGAGCAGTTCTTC; CDR3 protein: CASSWGTDNEQFF
V gene: TRBV19; D gene: TRBD1; J gene: TRBJ1-5; clone size: NA; CDR3 DNA: TGTGCCAGTATCGCCTTGGACAGGAGCAATCAGCCCCAGCATTTT; CDR3 protein: CASIALDRSNQPQHF
V gene: TRBV12-3/TRBV12-4; D gene: NA; J gene: TRBJ1-2; clone size: NA; CDR3 DNA: TGTGCCAGCACTTGGACAGCCCTCTATGGCTACACCTTC; CDR3 protein: CASTWTALYGYTF
V gene: TRBV6-5; D gene: NA; J gene: TRBJ1-2; clone size: once; CDR3 DNA: TGTGCCAGCAGTTTTGAGGGATTGGGTGGCTACACCTTC; CDR3 protein: CASSFEGLGGYTF
V gene: TRBV11-2; D gene: TRBD2; J gene: TRBJ2-7; clone size: few; CDR3 DNA: TGTGCCAGCAGCTTATCAGTTGGCGGGGGGCCTTCCTACGAGCAGTACTTC; CDR3 protein: CASSLSVGGGPSYEQYF
V gene: TRBV28; D gene: NA; J gene: TRBJ2-7; clone size: many; CDR3 DNA: TGTGCCAGCAGTTTAAGCGCCGGCTACGAGCAGTACTTC; CDR3 protein: CASSLSAGYEQYF
V gene: TRBV20-1; D gene: NA; J gene: TRBJ2-5; clone size: NA; CDR3 DNA: TGCAGTGCTAGCCTGAGAACGGGAACAGAGACCCAGTACTTC; CDR3 protein: CSASLRTGTETQYF
V gene: TRBV29-1; D gene: NA; J gene: TRBJ1-1; clone size: NA; CDR3 DNA: TGCAGCGTTGTATATGGGAGTGACACTGAAGCTTTCTTT; CDR3 protein: CSVVYGSDTEAFF
V gene: TRBV12-3/TRBV12-4; D gene: TRBD1; J gene: TRBJ2-4; clone size: few; CDR3 DNA: TGTGCCAGCAGCGTGGACAGGCTTCTACTAGCCAAAAACATTCAGTACTTC; CDR3 protein: CASSVDRLLLAKNIQYF
V gene: TRBV28; D gene: NA; J gene: TRBJ1-6; clone size: NA; CDR3 DNA: TGTGCCAGCAGTCAACAGGGCTCACCCCTCCACTTT; CDR3 protein: CASSQQGSPLHF
V gene: TRBV29-1; D gene: TRBD1; J gene: TRBJ2-7; clone size: once; CDR3 DNA: TGCAGCGTTGAAAGGGGGCAAGAGCAGTACTTC; CDR3 protein: CSVERGQEQYF
V gene: TRBV5-1; D gene: TRBD1; J gene: TRBJ2-7; clone size: NA; CDR3 DNA: TGCGCCAGCAGCTTGGCCGGGACAGGGGACTCCGAGCAGTACTTC; CDR3 protein: CASSLAGTGDSEQYF
V gene: TRBV7-9; D gene: NA; J gene: TRBJ2-4; clone size: once; CDR3 DNA: TGTGCCAGCATCCTTACAGGAGGGGACATTCAGTACTTC; CDR3 protein: CASILTGGDIQYF
V gene: TRBV27; D gene: NA; J gene: TRBJ2-1; clone size: NA; CDR3 DNA: TGTGCCAGCAGAGGCCGGGACGGGAGCAATGAGCAGTTCTTC; CDR3 protein: CASRGRDGSNEQFF
V gene: TRBV12-3/TRBV12-4; D gene: NA; J gene: TRBJ1-4; clone size: few; CDR3 DNA: TGTGCCAGCGTGCGGGGGACGGAGAATGAAAAACTGTTTTTT; CDR3 protein: CASVRGTENEKLFF
V gene: TRBV12-3/TRBV12-4; D gene: TRBD1; J gene: TRBJ1-2; clone size: many; CDR3 DNA: TGTGCCAGCAGTTTGGGACAGGGGAACTATGGCTACACCTTC; CDR3 protein: CASSLGQGNYGYTF
V gene: TRBV29-1; D gene: NA; J gene: TRBJ2-7; clone size: NA; CDR3 DNA: TGCAACGTTGTAACGGGCTCCTACGAGCAGTACTTC; CDR3 protein: CNVVTGSYEQYF
V gene: TRBV11-2; D gene: TRBD1; J gene: TRBJ1-1; clone size: NA; CDR3 DNA: TGTGCCAGCAGCTTACCGTCGGGACAGGCCATGAACACTGAAGCTTTCTTT; CDR3 protein: CASSLPSGQAMNTEAFF
V gene: TRBV12-3/TRBV12-4; D gene: TRBD1; J gene: TRBJ2-7; clone size: few; CDR3 DNA: TGTGCCAGCAGCCCAGACAGGGACCCGTACGAGCAGTACTTC; CDR3 protein: CASSPDRDPYEQYF
V gene: TRBV3-1; D gene: TRBD2; J gene: TRBJ2-1; clone size: NA; CDR3 DNA: TGTGCCAGCAGCCGTTCCGTCGGACTAGCGGGGGGTTCTGAGCAGTTCTTC; CDR3 protein: CASSRSVGLAGGSEQFF
V gene: TRBV6-5; D gene: NA; J gene: TRBJ2-3; clone size: NA; CDR3 DNA: TGTGCCAGCAGAAAGACAGGCACAGATACGCAGTATTTT; CDR3 protein: CASRKTGTDTQYF
V gene: TRBV12-3/TRBV12-4; D gene: TRBD1; J gene: TRBJ1-2; clone size: few; CDR3 DNA: TGTGCCAGCAGTCCTGGACAGGGAGGGCCCGAGGGCTACACCTTC; CDR3 protein: CASSPGQGGPEGYTF
V gene: TRBV7-9; D gene: NA; J gene: TRBJ1-1; clone size: NA; CDR3 DNA: TGTGCCAGCAGCTTAAGGGAGTTCAACACTGAAGCTTTCTTT; CDR3 protein: CASSLREFNTEAFF
V gene: TRBV7-8; D gene: NA; J gene: TRBJ2-7; clone size: once; CDR3 DNA: TGTGCCAGCAGTCAAACAGGGAGTAGAAACTACGAGCAGTACTTC; CDR3 protein: CASSQTGSRNYEQYF
V gene: TRBV28; D gene: NA; J gene: TRBJ1-2; clone size: few; CDR3 DNA: TGTGCCAGCAGGCCCGGGCCCGTCGGCTACACCTTC; CDR3 protein: CASRPGPVGYTF
V gene: TRBV5-1; D gene: NA; J gene: TRBJ2-5; clone size: NA; CDR3 DNA: TGCGCCAGCAGAGTGGGACCACAAAAAGAGACCCAGTACTTC; CDR3 protein: CASRVGPQKETQYF
V gene: TRBV15; D gene: NA; J gene: TRBJ1-1; clone size: NA; CDR3 DNA: TGTGCCACCAGCAGAGATCCCCGCGGGAACACTGAAGCTTTCTTT; CDR3 protein: CATSRDPRGNTEAFF
V gene: TRBV7-7; D gene: NA; J gene: TRBJ2-5; clone size: few; CDR3 DNA: TGTGCTAGCAGCAATACACGCTTCCGGGGGACCCAAGAGACCCAGTACTTC; CDR3 protein: CASSNTRFRGTQETQYF
V gene: TRBV27; D gene: TRBD1; J gene: TRBJ2-1; clone size: NA; CDR3 DNA: TGTGCCAGCGGGATCACAGGGGGCAATGAGCAGTTCTTC; CDR3 protein: CASGITGGNEQFF
V gene: TRBV5-5; D gene: NA; J gene: TRBJ2-5; clone size: few; CDR3 DNA: TGTGCCAGCGGCCAGGGGAACATAGAGACCCAGTACTTC; CDR3 protein: CASGQGNIETQYF
V gene: TRBV5-8; D gene: TRBD1; J gene: TRBJ2-4; clone size: few; CDR3 DNA: TGTGCCAGGGGACAGGGGATCAGCGAGAACATTCAGTACTTC; CDR3 protein: CARGQGISENIQYF
V gene: TRBV2; D gene: TRBD2; J gene: TRBJ2-1; clone size: few; CDR3 DNA: TGTGCCAGCAGTCGGCTAGCGGGAGAAGAGAATGAGCAGTTCTTC; CDR3 protein: CASSRLAGEENEQFF
V gene: TRBV5-6; D gene: TRBD2; J gene: TRBJ2-5; clone size: NA; CDR3 DNA: TGTGCCAGCAGCTTAGGATACTGGCACGCGGGAGAAGAGACCCAGTACTTC; CDR3 protein: CASSLGYWHAGEETQYF
V gene: TRBV10-3; D gene: NA; J gene: TRBJ2-7; clone size: many; CDR3 DNA: TGTGCCATCTCGCAGGGGACGTACGAGCAGTACTTC; CDR3 protein: CAISQGTYEQYF
V gene: TRBV13; D gene: NA; J gene: TRBJ1-5; clone size: NA; CDR3 DNA: TGTGCCAGCAGCTTAGGCCGGCAAAGCAATCAGCCCCAGCATTTT; CDR3 protein: CASSLGRQSNQPQHF
V gene: TRBV15; D gene: NA; J gene: TRBJ2-4; clone size: few; CDR3 DNA: TGTGCCACCAGCAAAAAGACAGGAGCCAAAAACATTCAGTACTTC; CDR3 protein: CATSKKTGAKNIQYF
V gene: TRBV18; D gene: NA; J gene: TRBJ2-3; clone size: few; CDR3 DNA: TGCGCCAGCAGCCCGGAGGGTAGCACAGATACGCAGTATTTT; CDR3 protein: CASSPEGSTDTQYF
V gene: TRBV9; D gene: NA; J gene: TRBJ2-7; clone size: NA; CDR3 DNA: TGTGCCAGCAGCGTTGATGGGAGTGTCTACGAGCAGTACTTC; CDR3 protein: CASSVDGSVYEQYF
V gene: TRBV4-3; D gene: TRBD2; J gene: TRBJ2-5; clone size: NA; CDR3 DNA: TGCGCCAGCAGCCAAGATTCTAGCGGGGGATACCAAGAGACCCAGTACTTC; CDR3 protein: CASSQDSSGGYQETQYF
V gene: TRBV20-1; D gene: NA; J gene: TRBJ2-3; clone size: NA; CDR3 DNA: TGCAGTGCTAGACCCTCCGTCCTCGGTAGCACAGATACGCAGTATTTT; CDR3 protein: CSARPSVLGSTDTQYF
V gene: TRBV20-1; D gene: TRBD2; J gene: TRBJ2-6; clone size: few; CDR3 DNA: TGCAGTGCTAGAGCGGGGGGGAGCTCTGGGGCCAACGTCCTGACTTTC; CDR3 protein: CSARAGGSSGANVLTF
V gene: TRBV7-6; D gene: NA; J gene: TRBJ1-4; clone size: few; CDR3 DNA: TGTGCCAGCAGCCCGACCCCCGCAACTAATGAAAAACTGTTTTTT; CDR3 protein: CASSPTPATNEKLFF
V gene: TRBV6-2/TRBV6-3; D gene: NA; J gene: TRBJ2-1; clone size: NA; CDR3 DNA: TGTGCCAGCAGTTACCCAATGGGCGGGGTGGAGCAGTTCTTC; CDR3 protein: CASSYPMGGVEQFF
V gene: TRBV3-1; D gene: NA; J gene: TRBJ2-7; clone size: NA; CDR3 DNA: TGTGCCAGCAGCCAAGGCGGCAGTTCCCCCTACGAGCAGTACTTC; CDR3 protein: CASSQGGSSPYEQYF
V gene: TRBV5-1; D gene: TRBD1; J gene: TRBJ2-2; clone size: few; CDR3 DNA: TGCGCCAGCAGCTTTGGACAGGGAAGAGCCGGGGAGCTGTTTTTT; CDR3 protein: CASSFGQGRAGELFF
V gene: TRBV3-1; D gene: NA; J gene: TRBJ2-7; clone size: few; CDR3 DNA: TGTGCCAGCAGCCAAGACGAGGGGGACTACGAGCAGTACTTC; CDR3 protein: CASSQDEGDYEQYF